This T cell receptor beta chain is drawn from a study of blood T cell repertoires in COVID-19. Study-level background: Samples of COVID-19 (acute and convalescent) were obtained from the United States, Italy and Spain. PBMCs, B-cell-depleted T cells, or T cells were the source of the cDNA or gDNA that made up the material.

V lost 6 bases and J lost 3, with 6 bases in between. Germline V gene lookup returns CDR1 LNHDA and CDR2 SQIVND (reference sequence). CDR3 length equals 11 residues. Per the study methods: Estimation of nucleated cell counts relied on the amplification of reference gene primers. This table comes from immunoSEQ multiplex PCR, and its TCRdb copy is limited to in-frame clones, with some not included. The V and J calls and clone size were taken over from that table, and D and trimming were inferred from the DNA. The sample lists over 90,000 clones; 80% to 90% were seen once. The chain carries TRBV19 and TRBJ2-7; D is uncertain. This clonotype was sampled from a human donor in a cohort sampled during active COVID-19. The sequencing sample was made of peripheral blood. The CDR3 bases are TGTGCCAGTAGCACATACTACGAGCAGTACTTC. Amino acids: CASSTYYEQYF.